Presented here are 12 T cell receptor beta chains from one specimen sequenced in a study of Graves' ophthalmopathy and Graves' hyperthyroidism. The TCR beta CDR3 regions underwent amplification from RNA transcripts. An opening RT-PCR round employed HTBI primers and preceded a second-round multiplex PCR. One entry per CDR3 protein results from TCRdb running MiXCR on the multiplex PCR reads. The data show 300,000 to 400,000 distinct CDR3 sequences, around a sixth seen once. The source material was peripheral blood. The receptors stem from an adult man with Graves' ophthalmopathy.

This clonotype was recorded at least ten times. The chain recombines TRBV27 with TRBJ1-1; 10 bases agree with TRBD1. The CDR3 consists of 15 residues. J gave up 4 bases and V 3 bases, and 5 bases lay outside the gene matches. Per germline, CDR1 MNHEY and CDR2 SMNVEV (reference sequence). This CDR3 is CASSLGTGVTTEAFF. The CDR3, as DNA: TGTGCCAGCAGTTTGGGGACAGGGGTGACCACTGAAGCTTTCTTT.

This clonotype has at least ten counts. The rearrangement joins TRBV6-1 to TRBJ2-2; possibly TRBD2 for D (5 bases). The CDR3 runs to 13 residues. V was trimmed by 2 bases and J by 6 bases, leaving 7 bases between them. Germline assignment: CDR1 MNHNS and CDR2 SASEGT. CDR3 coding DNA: TGTGCCAGCAGTGAACGGGGTTCCGGGGAGCTGTTTTTT. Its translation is CASSERGSGELFF.

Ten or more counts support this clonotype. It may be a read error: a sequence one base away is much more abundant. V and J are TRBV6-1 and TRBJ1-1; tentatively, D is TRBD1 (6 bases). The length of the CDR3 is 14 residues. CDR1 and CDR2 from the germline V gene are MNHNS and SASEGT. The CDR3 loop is CASGDAQGRTEAFF. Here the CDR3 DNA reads TGTGCCAGCGGTGATGCTCAGGGGCGCACTGAAGCTTTCTTT.

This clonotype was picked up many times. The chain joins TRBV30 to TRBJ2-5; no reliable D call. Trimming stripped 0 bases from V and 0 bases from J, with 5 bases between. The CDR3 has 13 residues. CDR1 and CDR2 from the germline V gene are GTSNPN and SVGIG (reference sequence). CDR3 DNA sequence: TGTGCCTGGAGTGTGGGTAACCAAGAGACCCAGTACTTC. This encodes CAWSVGNQETQYF. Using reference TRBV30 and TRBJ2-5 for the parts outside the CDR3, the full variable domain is SQTIHQWPATLVQPVGSPLSLECTVEGTSNPNLYWYRQAAGRGLQLLFYSVGIGQISSEVPQNLSASRPQDRQFILSSKKLLLSDSGFYLCAWSVGNQETQYFGPGTRLLVL.

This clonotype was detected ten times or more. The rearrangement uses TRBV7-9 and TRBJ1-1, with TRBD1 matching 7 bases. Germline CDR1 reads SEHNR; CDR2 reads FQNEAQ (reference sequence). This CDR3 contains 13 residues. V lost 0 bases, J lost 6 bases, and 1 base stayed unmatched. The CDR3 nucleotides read TGTGCCAGCAGCTTAGCCAGGGGGTCTGAAGCTTTCTTT. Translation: CASSLARGSEAFF.

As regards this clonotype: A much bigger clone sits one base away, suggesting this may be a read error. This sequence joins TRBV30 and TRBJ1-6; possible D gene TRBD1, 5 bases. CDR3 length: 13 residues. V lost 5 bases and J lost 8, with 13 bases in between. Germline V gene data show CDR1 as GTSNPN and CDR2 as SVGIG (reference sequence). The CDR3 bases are TGTGCCTGGGTGCGAAGGGGTGATTCACCCCTCCACTTT. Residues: CAWVRRGDSPLHF.

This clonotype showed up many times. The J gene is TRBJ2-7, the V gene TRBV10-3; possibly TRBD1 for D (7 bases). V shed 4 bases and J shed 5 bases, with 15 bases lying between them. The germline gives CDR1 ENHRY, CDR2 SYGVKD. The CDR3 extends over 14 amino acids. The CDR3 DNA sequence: TGTGCCATCAGTGGCCTAACAGGGGAGGACGAGCAGTACTTC. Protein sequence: CAISGLTGEDEQYF.

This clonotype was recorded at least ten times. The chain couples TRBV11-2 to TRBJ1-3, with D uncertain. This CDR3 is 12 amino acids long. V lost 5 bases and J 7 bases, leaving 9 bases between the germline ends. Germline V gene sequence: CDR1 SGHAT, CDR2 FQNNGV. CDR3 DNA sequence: TGTGCCAGCAGCCCGGGCGGGAACACCATATATTTT. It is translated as CASSPGGNTIYF.

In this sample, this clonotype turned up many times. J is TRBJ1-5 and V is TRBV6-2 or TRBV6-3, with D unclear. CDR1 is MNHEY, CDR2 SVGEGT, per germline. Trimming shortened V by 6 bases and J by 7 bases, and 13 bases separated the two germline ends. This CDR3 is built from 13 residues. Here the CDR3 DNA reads TGTGCCAGCAGGTTGGGCCGACGGCAGCCCCAGCATTTT. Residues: CASRLGRRQPQHF.

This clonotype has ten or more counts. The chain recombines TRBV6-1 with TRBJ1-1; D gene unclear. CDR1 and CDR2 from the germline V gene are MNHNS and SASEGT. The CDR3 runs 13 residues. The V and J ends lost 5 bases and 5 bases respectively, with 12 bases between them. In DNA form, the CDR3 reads TGTGCCAGCAGTCCAAGCGCGTGGACTGAAGCTTTCTTT. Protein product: CASSPSAWTEAFF.

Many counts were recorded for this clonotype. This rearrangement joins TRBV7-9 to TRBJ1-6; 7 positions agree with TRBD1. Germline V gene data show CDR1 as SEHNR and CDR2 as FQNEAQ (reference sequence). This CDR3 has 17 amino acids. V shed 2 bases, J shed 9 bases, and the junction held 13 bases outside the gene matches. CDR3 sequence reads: CASSLFPPTGIGSPLHF. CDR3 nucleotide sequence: TGTGCCAGCAGCTTATTCCCGCCGACAGGGATCGGTTCACCCCTCCACTTT.

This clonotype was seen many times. The CDR3 nucleotides read TGTGCCAGTAGAACAACAGGGGCTGGAAACACCATATATTTT. Translating gives CASRTTGAGNTIYF. The chain joins TRBV19 to TRBJ1-3; 7 bases map to TRBD1. With 6 bases clipped from V and 2 bases from J, the junction kept 4 bases outside the gene matches. Germline CDR1 and CDR2: LNHDA and SQIVND (reference sequence). The CDR3 runs 14 residues.